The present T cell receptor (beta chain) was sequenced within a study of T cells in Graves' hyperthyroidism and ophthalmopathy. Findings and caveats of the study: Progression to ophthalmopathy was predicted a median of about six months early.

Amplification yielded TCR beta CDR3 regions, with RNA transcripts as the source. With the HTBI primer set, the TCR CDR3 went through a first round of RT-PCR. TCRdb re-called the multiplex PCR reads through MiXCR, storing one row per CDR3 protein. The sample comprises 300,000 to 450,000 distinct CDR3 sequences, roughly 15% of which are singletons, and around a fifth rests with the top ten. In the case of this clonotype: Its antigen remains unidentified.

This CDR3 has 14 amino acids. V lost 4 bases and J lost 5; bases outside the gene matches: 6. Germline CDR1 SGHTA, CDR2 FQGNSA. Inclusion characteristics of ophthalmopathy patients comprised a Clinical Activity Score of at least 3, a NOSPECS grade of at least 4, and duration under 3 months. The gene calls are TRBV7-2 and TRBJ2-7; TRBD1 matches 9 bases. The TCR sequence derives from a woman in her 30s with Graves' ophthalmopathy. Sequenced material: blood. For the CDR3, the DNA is TGTGCCAGCAGCTACTCGGACAGGGGCGACGAGCAGTACTTC. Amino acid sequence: CASSYSDRGDEQYF.